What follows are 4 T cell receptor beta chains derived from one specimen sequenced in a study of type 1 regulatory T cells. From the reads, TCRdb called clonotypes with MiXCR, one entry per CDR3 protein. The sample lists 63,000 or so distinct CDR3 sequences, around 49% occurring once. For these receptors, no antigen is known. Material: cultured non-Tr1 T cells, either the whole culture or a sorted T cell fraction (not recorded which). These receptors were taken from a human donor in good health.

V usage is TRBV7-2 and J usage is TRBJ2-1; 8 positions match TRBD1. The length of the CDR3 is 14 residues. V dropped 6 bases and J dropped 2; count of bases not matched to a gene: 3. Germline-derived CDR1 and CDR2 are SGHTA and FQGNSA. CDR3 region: CASSTGGAYNEQFF. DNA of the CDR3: TGTGCCAGCAGTACAGGGGGAGCCTACAATGAGCAGTTCTTC.

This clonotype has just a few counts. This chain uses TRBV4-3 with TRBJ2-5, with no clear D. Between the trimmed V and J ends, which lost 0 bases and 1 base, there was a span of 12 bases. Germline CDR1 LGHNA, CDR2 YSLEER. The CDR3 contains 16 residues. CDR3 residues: CASSQDHRRTQETQYF. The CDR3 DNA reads TGCGCCAGCAGCCAAGATCATCGACGGACCCAAGAGACCCAGTACTTC.

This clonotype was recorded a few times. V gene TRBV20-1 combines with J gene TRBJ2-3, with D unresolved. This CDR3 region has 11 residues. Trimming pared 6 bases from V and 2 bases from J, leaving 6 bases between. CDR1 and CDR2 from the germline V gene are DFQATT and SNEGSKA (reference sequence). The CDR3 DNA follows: TGCAGTGCAGAGTACACAGATACGCAGTATTTT. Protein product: CSAEYTDTQYF.

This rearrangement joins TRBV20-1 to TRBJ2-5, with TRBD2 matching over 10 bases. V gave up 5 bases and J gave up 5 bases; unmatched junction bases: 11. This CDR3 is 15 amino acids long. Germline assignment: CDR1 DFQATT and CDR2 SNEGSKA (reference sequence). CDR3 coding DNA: TGCAGTGCTCCCCGAGTGATTAGCGGGAGGGAGACCCAGTACTTC. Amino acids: CSAPRVISGRETQYF.